This T cell receptor (beta chain) was found in a study of response to subunit inactivated influenza vaccine. Germline V gene lookup returns CDR1 MNHEY and CDR2 SVGAGI. With 0 bases removed from V and 3 bases from J, the gap between germline ends came to 9 bases. The CDR3 is 15 amino acids. TCRdb re-derived calls from the RT-PCR reads in MiXCR, one entry per CDR3 protein. The table has fewer than 650,000 distinct CDR3 sequences, 10% to 15% seen once. Study outcomes and limitations: Authors suggested seasonal influenza vaccinations each recruit few new T cells.

For this clonotype: Its cognate antigen is unknown.

The rearrangement links TRBV6-5 to TRBJ1-3; D ambiguous. The starting material was PBMCs from blood, obtained roughly 47 days after vaccination. The clonotype originates from a man aged 45-65 years who received an inactivated influenza vaccine. The CDR3 DNA follows: TGTGCCAGCAGTTACTCTCGGTCCGTTGGAAACACCATATATTTT. Translation: CASSYSRSVGNTIYF.